The T cell receptor (beta chain) under discussion was sequenced for a study of regulatory T cells in long-lasting Graves disease. Overall study findings and caveats: New patients shared fewer public clonotypes (about 1,000) than persistent patients did (roughly 2,500).

The time point here: persistent/refractory GD, antithyroid drugs over 5 years with positive TRAb. Construction of the TCR library relied on RNA isolated from PBMCs. Library construction for TCR beta used iRepertoire HTBI primers and Arm-PCR of CDR3 regions. TCRdb ran MiXCR on the multiplex PCR reads and lists one entry per CDR3 protein. Here the sample spans about 290,000 distinct CDR3 sequences, 22% being singletons. The V and J ends lost 2 bases and 2 bases, in that order; junction bases with no gene match: 3. CDR3 length: 14 residues. Germline V gene lookup returns CDR1 SQVTM and CDR2 ANQGSEA. This clonotype occurred many times. Its antigen is not identified.

The material was peripheral blood mononuclear cells (PBMCs), obtained when the disease was refractory, from a patient treated with antithyroid drugs. The chain joins TRBV29-1 to TRBJ2-5; the match to TRBD2 covers 9 bases. The source of this sequence is a female donor with Graves disease. CDR3 coding DNA: TGCAGCGTTGAACTAGCGGGGTTACAAGAGACCCAGTACTTC. This translates into CSVELAGLQETQYF.